One sample yielded the 7 T cell receptor beta chains listed below, sequenced in a study of blood T cell repertoires in COVID-19. Clones were sequenced by immunoSEQ multiplex PCR, and TCRdb holds only the in-frame ones, with some missing. The sample shows approximately 450,000 clones, approximately 90% of them seen only once. The sequencing input was peripheral blood. All receptors derive from a woman in her thirties with acute or convalescent COVID-19.

This rearrangement joins TRBV7-9 to TRBJ2-5; TRBD2 matches 12 bases. The CDR3 has 15 amino acids. Germline CDR1 is SEHNR and CDR2 is FQNEAQ (reference sequence). V was clipped by 4 bases and J by 5 bases; unmatched bases: 5. This CDR3 reads CASSSSGGAEETQYF. As DNA, the CDR3 is TGTGCCAGCAGCTCTAGCGGGGGGGCGGAGGAGACCCAGTACTTC.

The CDR3 bases are TGTGCCAGCAGCAAAGCAAGGGCTAGCGGTAGCACAGATACGCAGTATTTT. Its protein is CASSKARASGSTDTQYF. The rearrangement joins TRBV3-1 (or the pseudogene TRBV3-2) to TRBJ2-3; 7 bases align to TRBD2. The CDR3 is 17 residues long. Trimming cost V 5 bases and J 0 bases; bases outside gene matches: 11. Germline loops: CDR1 LGHDT, CDR2 YNNKEL (reference sequence).

CDR3 DNA sequence: TGTGCCAGTAGTACACCGGCGGGGGGCGCTTTTAGCAGGACCCCAAGATCCAATGAGCAGTTCTTC. Translation gives CASSTPAGGAFSRTPRSNEQFF. The rearrangement uses TRBV19 and TRBJ2-1; 8 nucleotides match TRBD2. Germline CDR1 and CDR2: LNHDA and SQIVND (reference sequence). J was trimmed by 6 bases and V by 4 bases; bases with no gene match: 29. This CDR3 is 22 amino acids long.

The J gene is TRBJ2-6, the V gene TRBV7-2, with D unresolved. Looked up from germline, CDR1 is SGHTA and CDR2 is FQGNSA. This CDR3 is 18 amino acids long. Trimming stripped 4 bases from V and 2 bases from J, with 18 bases between. CDR3 nucleotides: TGTGCCAGCAGCTCCCCTGGGCAGTTACTCCCTGGGGCCAACGTCCTGACTTTC. Its translation: CASSSPGQLLPGANVLTF.

The chain combines TRBV30 with TRBJ2-3, with 9 bases identical to TRBD1. The V gene end was trimmed by 1 base and the J gene end by 15 bases; junction bases not matched to a gene: 8. Germline assignment: CDR1 GTSNPN and CDR2 SVGIG (reference sequence). CDR3 length: 12 residues. CDR3 DNA sequence: TGTGCCTGGAGTGGCTTAGGGACAGGGTTCTATTTT. Its protein is CAWSGLGTGFYF.

The chain combines TRBV18 with TRBJ1-2; TRBD1 is a possible D gene (5 bases). V shed 6 bases and J shed 2 bases, with 10 bases lying between them. This CDR3 has 13 amino acids. Germline V gives CDR1 KGHSH, CDR2 LQKENI. The DNA for the CDR3 is TGTGCCAGCTCCAACGACAGAAACTATGGCTACACCTTC. Its protein product is CASSNDRNYGYTF.

The V and J genes are TRBV27 and TRBJ2-4; perhaps TRBD1 as D (6 bases). Germline V gene data show CDR1 as MNHEY and CDR2 as SMNVEV (reference sequence). The V gene lost 2 bases and the J gene lost 7 bases, with 12 bases spanning the gap. The CDR3 runs to 14 residues. CDR3 DNA: TGTGCCAGCAGTTTAGCACAGGGTTTCAACATTCAGTACTTC. This codes for CASSLAQGFNIQYF.